The 4 T cell receptor beta chains given below trace back to one sample, sequenced in a study of T cells expressing NK-cell markers. From the 5' RACE reads, TCRdb lists one entry per CDR3 protein and no DNA. This sample contains about 440,000 distinct CDR3 sequences. The sequencing input was blood T cells: a sorted CD56 or NKG2C T cell subset, CD4+ or CD8+ T cells, or bulk PBMC T cells (not recorded which). The receptors stem from a woman aged 18 to 75 in good health.

The CDR3 protein is CASSAPGTTYNEQFF. V and J are TRBV11-2 and TRBJ2-1; TCRdb gives TRBD1 as the D gene, but with no DNA this cannot be confirmed. The CDR3 consists of 15 residues. Germline V lookup: CDR1 SGHAT, CDR2 FQNNGV.

CDR3 residues: CASSPPSRETQYF. The chain couples TRBV11-2 to TRBJ2-5; TCRdb selects TRBD2, and the lack of DNA leaves this call unchecked. The length of the CDR3 is 13 residues. Germline-derived CDR1 and CDR2 are SGHAT and FQNNGV. The variable domain in full, completed from reference TRBV11-2 and TRBJ2-5, reads EAGVAQSPRYKIIEKRQSVAFWCNPISGHATLYWYQQILGQGPKLLIQFQNNGVVDDSQLPKDRFSAERLKGVDSTLKIQPAKLEDSAVYLCASSPPSRETQYFGPGTRLLVL.

V is TRBV30 and J is TRBJ2-5; the TCRdb D gene call, TRBD1, has no DNA to confirm it. This CDR3 comprises 15 residues. The germline V gene encodes CDR1 GTSNPN and CDR2 SVGIG (reference sequence). The CDR3 here is CAWSRIGTQKETQYF. Supplemented by reference TRBV30 and TRBJ2-5, the full variable domain reads SQTIHQWPATLVQPVGSPLSLECTVEGTSNPNLYWYRQAAGRGLQLLFYSVGIGQISSEVPQNLSASRPQDRQFILSSKKLLLSDSGFYLCAWSRIGTQKETQYFGPGTRLLVL.

The chain joins TRBV12-3 or TRBV12-4 to TRBJ1-2. CDR3 length equals 13 residues. Here the CDR3 reads CASSLVGAYGYTF.